These 18 T cell receptor beta chains were all obtained from the same sample, sequenced in a study of blood T cell repertoires in COVID-19. The data were produced by immunoSEQ multiplex PCR, yet TCRdb's version contains in-frame clones alone and is incomplete. The table has approximately 250,000 clones, more than 85% seen once; the top ten hold approximately 3%. The sample was PBMCs or T cells enriched from blood (not recorded which). Every receptor here comes from a man aged 35-49 years who had been exposed to COVID-19.

This chain links TRBV9 with TRBJ2-1; D gene uncertain. Between the trimmed V and J ends, which lost 3 bases and 0 bases, there was a span of 10 bases. The germline V gene encodes CDR1 SGDLS and CDR2 YYNGEE. The CDR3 spans 15 residues. The CDR3, as DNA: TGTGCCAGCAGCGAGACTTTAAGCTCCTACAATGAGCAGTTCTTC. Translating it yields CASSETLSSYNEQFF. The variable domain in full, with the rest retrieved from reference TRBV9 and TRBJ2-1, is DSGVTQTPKHLITATGQRVTLRCSPRSGDLSVYWYQQSLDQGLQFLIQYYNGEERAKGNILERFSAQQFPDLHSELNLSSLELGDSALYFCASSETLSSYNEQFFGPGTRLTVL.

This clone has just one count. The rearrangement links TRBV27 to TRBJ1-5; 11 bases are a match to TRBD1. Per germline, CDR1 MNHEY and CDR2 SMNVEV (reference sequence). V dropped 3 bases and J dropped 6; count of bases not matched to a gene: 4. The CDR3 contains 15 residues. The CDR3 reads CASSFLGTGGQPQHF. CDR3 bases: TGTGCCAGCAGTTTTTTGGGGACAGGGGGTCAGCCCCAGCATTTT.

The chain employs TRBV19 and TRBJ2-1; D not certain. Germline-derived CDR1 and CDR2 are LNHDA and SQIVND (reference sequence). The length of the CDR3 is 12 residues. Trimming left V 1 base short and J 8 bases short, with 6 bases between. The CDR3 nucleotides are TGTGCCAGTAGTATAGCGAGAGATGAGCAGTTCTTC. It specifies CASSIARDEQFF.

V gene TRBV4-1 combines with J gene TRBJ2-7; D might be TRBD2 (6 bases). The CDR3 length is 15 residues. Germline CDR1 is MGHRA and CDR2 is YSYEKL. V was clipped by 3 bases and J by 6 bases, with 18 bases between them. The CDR3 here is CASSQGGIGSGEQYF. CDR3 bases: TGCGCCAGCAGCCAGGGGGGAATCGGTTCTGGCGAGCAGTACTTC.

The chain links TRBV7-2 to TRBJ2-2; 8 nucleotides agree with TRBD2. V was pared by 1 base and J by 4 bases, with 5 bases of the junction left unmatched. CDR1 is SGHTA and CDR2 is FQGNSA in the germline V gene. The CDR3 has 16 amino acids. This CDR3 is CASSLELADSTGELFF. The CDR3 bases are TGTGCCAGCAGCTTAGAACTAGCGGACTCCACCGGGGAGCTGTTTTTT.

This chain joins TRBV2 and TRBJ1-6; D ambiguous. The CDR3 has 11 residues. From germline, CDR1 is SNHLY and CDR2 FYNNEI. Trimming cost V 3 bases and J 9 bases, with 3 bases left between them. CDR3 sequence (DNA): TGTGCCAGCAGTGAGGCTTCACCCCTCCACTTT. Protein: CASSEASPLHF.

The chain combines TRBV3-1 (or the pseudogene TRBV3-2) with TRBJ1-3, with TRBD1 as a possible D gene (6 bases). V lost 6 bases to trimming and J lost 1 base, with 13 bases between them. Germline-derived CDR1 and CDR2 are LGHDT and YNNKEL (reference sequence). The CDR3 runs to 15 residues. The CDR3 nucleotides read TGTGCCAGCAGTACGACAGGACTTTCTGGAAACACCATATATTTT. Translated: CASSTTGLSGNTIYF.

V and J are TRBV5-4 and TRBJ2-1, with 9 positions matching TRBD1. V lost 0 bases to trimming and J lost 8 bases; unmatched junction nucleotides: 9. This CDR3 region has 16 residues. The germline gives CDR1 SGHNT, CDR2 YYREEE (reference sequence). For the CDR3, the DNA is TGTGCCAGCAGCTTGGGGGGGGGACAGGGTCAATATGAGCAGTTCTTC. This gives the protein CASSLGGGQGQYEQFF.

The chain combines TRBV2 with TRBJ1-1; 8 nucleotides line up with TRBD1. Germline V gives CDR1 SNHLY, CDR2 FYNNEI. The CDR3 covers 14 residues. V lost 7 bases and J lost 5; bases outside the gene matches: 9. The CDR3 here is CASKGQGSWTEAFF. The DNA for the CDR3 is TGTGCCAGCAAAGGACAGGGTTCGTGGACTGAAGCTTTCTTT. Looking up the rest from reference TRBV2 and TRBJ1-1 gives the full variable domain: EPEVTQTPSHQVTQMGQEVILRCVPISNHLYFYWYRQILGQKVEFLVSFYNNEISEKSEIFDDQFSVERPDGSNFTLKIRSTKLEDSAMYFCASKGQGSWTEAFFGQGTRLTVV.

The chain joins TRBV7-9 to TRBJ2-7; 9 bases fit TRBD1. The CDR3 is 15 residues long. Germline CDR1 reads SEHNR; CDR2 reads FQNEAQ (reference sequence). The ends lost 1 base at V and 3 bases at J; junction bases unmatched: 4. CDR3 protein: CASSLGGQGNYEQYF. CDR3 DNA sequence: TGTGCCAGCAGCTTAGGGGGACAGGGAAACTACGAGCAGTACTTC.

The chain has TRBV3-1 (or the pseudogene TRBV3-2) and TRBJ2-2, with D possibly being TRBD2 (6 bases). The CDR3 runs to 15 residues. In germline, CDR1 is LGHDT, CDR2 YNNKEL (reference sequence). V was trimmed by 4 bases and J by 4 bases, leaving 13 bases between them. In DNA, the CDR3 is TGTGCCAGCAGCCTAGGAGGGGCAGGCACCGGGGAGCTGTTTTTT. Its translation is CASSLGGAGTGELFF.

The chain has TRBV5-6 and TRBJ1-5, with 9 bases that match TRBD1. The CDR3 has 16 amino acids. V shed 1 base and J 6 bases; nucleotides not matched to a gene: 8. From germline, CDR1 is SGHDT and CDR2 YYEEEE. The CDR3 DNA is TGTGCCAGCAGCTTGTGGGCGGACAGGGGTGGTCAGCCCCAGCATTTT. This codes for CASSLWADRGGQPQHF.

The rearrangement joins TRBV28 to TRBJ2-5; D uncertain. Trimming stripped 5 bases from V and 5 bases from J, with 15 bases between. The CDR3 spans 14 residues. Germline V gene data show CDR1 as MDHEN and CDR2 as SYDVKM. CDR3 loop: CASSPEPSVETQYF. The CDR3 DNA is TGTGCCAGCAGTCCTGAGCCGTCTGTCGAGACCCAGTACTTC.

This chain connects TRBV14 to TRBJ2-5, with D tentatively TRBD1 (6 bases). With 6 bases removed from V and 5 bases from J, the gap between germline ends came to 13 bases. Germline CDR1 is SGHDN and CDR2 is FVKESK. CDR3 length: 13 amino acids. In nucleotides, the CDR3 is TGTGCCAGCAGACCTACAGGGTCCGAGACCCAGTACTTC. As protein: CASRPTGSETQYF.

The chain combines TRBV28 with TRBJ1-4, with D maybe TRBD1 (5 bases). Germline lookup yields CDR1 MDHEN and CDR2 SYDVKM. Trimming pared 5 bases from V and 5 bases from J, leaving 12 bases between. This CDR3 has 14 residues. CDR3 sequence reads: CASSIDSSNEKLFF. The CDR3, as DNA: TGTGCCAGCAGTATCGACAGCTCCAATGAAAAACTGTTTTTT. The full variable domain, completed using reference TRBV28 and TRBJ1-4, is DVKVTQSSRYLVKRTGEKVFLECVQDMDHENMFWYRQDPGLGLRLIYFSYDVKMKEKGDIPEGYSVSREKKERFSLILESASTNQTSMYLCASSIDSSNEKLFFGSGTQLSVL.

CDR3 region: CASSLDEQRNYGYTF. The CDR3 DNA reads TGTGCCAGCAGCTTAGATGAGCAACGTAACTATGGCTACACCTTC. The chain couples TRBV7-8 to TRBJ1-2; no clear D. Germline CDR1 is SGHVS and CDR2 is FQNEAQ. V was shortened by 1 base and J by 1 base, with 10 bases between the two germline ends. There are 15 residues in the CDR3.

The chain employs TRBV6-5 and TRBJ1-2, with TRBD1 matching over 7 bases. Germline V gene lookup returns CDR1 MNHEY and CDR2 SVGAGI. The CDR3 covers 12 residues. J lost 6 bases, V lost 5 bases, and 3 bases had no gene match. The CDR3 region has the DNA TGTGCCAGCAGTCCAGGGGGAAATGGCTACACCTTC. Its protein product is CASSPGGNGYTF.

The genes are TRBV10-3 and TRBJ1-2; tentatively, D is TRBD1 (6 bases). Between the trimmed V and J ends, which lost 2 bases and 8 bases, there was a span of 12 bases. Germline V CDR1 and CDR2: ENHRY, SYGVKD. CDR3 length: 13 amino acids. The CDR3 coding sequence is TGTGCCATCAGTGAGACAGGGTCAAACGGCTACACCTTC. It specifies CAISETGSNGYTF.